The 2 T cell receptor beta chains listed next were all sequenced from one sample in a study of blood T cell repertoires in COVID-19. TCRdb keeps only in-frame clones here, not all; method: immunoSEQ multiplex PCR. The repertoire holds 180,000 or so clones, with approximately 80% as singletons. Input material: PBMCs or T cells enriched from blood (not recorded which). The source of these receptors is a man aged 60-69 years who had been exposed to COVID-19.

The V gene is TRBV19, the J gene TRBJ1-1; D possibly corresponds to TRBD1 (6 bases). Trimming took off 5 bases at V and 1 base at J, with 14 bases between the two ends. The CDR3 is 15 residues long. Looked up from germline, CDR1 is LNHDA and CDR2 is SQIVND (reference sequence). Here the CDR3 reads CASSGRGGANTEAFF. CDR3 in DNA: TGTGCCAGTAGTGGGCGCGGGGGCGCGAACACTGAAGCTTTCTTT.

This clone was recorded a few times. The genes are TRBV7-2 and TRBJ2-6; 10 bases fit TRBD2. V shed 5 bases and J 2 bases; nucleotides not matched to a gene: 12. The V gene's germline CDR1 is SGHTA and CDR2 FQGNSA. The CDR3 runs 19 residues. The CDR3: CASSPSPGTSETGANVLTF. In DNA, the CDR3 is TGTGCCAGCAGCCCCAGTCCCGGGACTAGCGAAACTGGGGCCAACGTCCTGACTTTC.